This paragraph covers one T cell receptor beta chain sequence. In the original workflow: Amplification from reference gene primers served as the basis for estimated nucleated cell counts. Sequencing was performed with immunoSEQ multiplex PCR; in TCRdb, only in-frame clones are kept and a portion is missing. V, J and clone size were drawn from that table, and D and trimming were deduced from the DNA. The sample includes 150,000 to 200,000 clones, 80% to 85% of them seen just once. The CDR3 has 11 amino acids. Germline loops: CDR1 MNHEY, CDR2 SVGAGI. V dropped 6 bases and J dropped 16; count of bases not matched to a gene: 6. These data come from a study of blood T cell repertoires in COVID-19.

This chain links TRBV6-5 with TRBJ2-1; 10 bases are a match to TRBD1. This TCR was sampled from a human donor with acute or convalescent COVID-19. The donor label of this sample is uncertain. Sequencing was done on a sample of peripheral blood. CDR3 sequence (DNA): TGTGCCAGCAGGGCCGGGACAGGGGAATTCTTC. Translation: CASRAGTGEFF.